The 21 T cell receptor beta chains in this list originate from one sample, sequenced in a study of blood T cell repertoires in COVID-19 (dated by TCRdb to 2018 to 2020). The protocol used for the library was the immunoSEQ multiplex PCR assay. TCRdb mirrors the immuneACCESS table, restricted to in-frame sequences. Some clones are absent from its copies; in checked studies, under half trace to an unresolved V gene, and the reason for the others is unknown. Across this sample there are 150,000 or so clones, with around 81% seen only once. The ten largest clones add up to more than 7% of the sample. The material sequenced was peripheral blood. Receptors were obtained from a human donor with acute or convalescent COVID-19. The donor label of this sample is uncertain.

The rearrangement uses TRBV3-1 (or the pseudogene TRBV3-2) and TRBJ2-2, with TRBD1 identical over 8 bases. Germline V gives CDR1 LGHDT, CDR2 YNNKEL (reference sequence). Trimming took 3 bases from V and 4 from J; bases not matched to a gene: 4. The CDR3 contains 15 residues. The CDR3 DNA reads TGTGCCAGCAGCCATCGGACAGGGACCACCGGGGAGCTGTTTTTT. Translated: CASSHRTGTTGELFF.

DNA for the CDR3: TGTGCCAGCAGCCGGCGGGCGTGGGACGAGCAGTACGTC. It codes for CASSRRAWDEQYV. The chain uses TRBV3-1 (or the pseudogene TRBV3-2) and TRBJ2-7; possible D gene TRBD2, 5 bases. The CDR3 extends over 13 amino acids. Trimming took off 4 bases at V and 5 bases at J, with 12 bases between the two ends. Germline V gene data show CDR1 as LGHDT and CDR2 as YNNKEL (reference sequence).

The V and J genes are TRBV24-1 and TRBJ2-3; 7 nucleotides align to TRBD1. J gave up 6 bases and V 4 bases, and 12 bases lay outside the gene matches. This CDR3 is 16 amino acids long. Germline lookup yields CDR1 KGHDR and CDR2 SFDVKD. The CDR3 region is CATSEDRAETVDTQYF. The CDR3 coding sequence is TGTGCCACCAGTGAAGACAGGGCAGAGACAGTGGATACGCAGTATTTT.

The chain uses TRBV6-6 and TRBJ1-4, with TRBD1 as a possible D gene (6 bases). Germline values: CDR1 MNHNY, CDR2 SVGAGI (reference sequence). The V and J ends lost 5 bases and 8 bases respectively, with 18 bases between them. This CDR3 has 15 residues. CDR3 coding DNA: TGTGCCAGCAGTCCGCGGACGGCAGGGGAAGAAAAACTGTTTTTT. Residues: CASSPRTAGEEKLFF.

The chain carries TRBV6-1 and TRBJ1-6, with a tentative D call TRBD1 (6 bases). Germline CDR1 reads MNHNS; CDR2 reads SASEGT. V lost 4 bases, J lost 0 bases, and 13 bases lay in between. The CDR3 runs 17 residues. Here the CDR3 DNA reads TGTGCCAGCAGTGCAATGGGGGCGAGCTCCTATAATTCACCCCTCCACTTT. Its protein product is CASSAMGASSYNSPLHF.

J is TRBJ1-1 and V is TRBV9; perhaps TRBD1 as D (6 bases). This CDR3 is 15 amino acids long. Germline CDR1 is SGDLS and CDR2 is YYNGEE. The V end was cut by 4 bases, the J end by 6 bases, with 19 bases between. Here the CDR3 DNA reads TGTGCCAGCAGCCCTTGGGGGGGGGCCAGTTCTGAAGCTTTCTTT. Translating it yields CASSPWGGASSEAFF.

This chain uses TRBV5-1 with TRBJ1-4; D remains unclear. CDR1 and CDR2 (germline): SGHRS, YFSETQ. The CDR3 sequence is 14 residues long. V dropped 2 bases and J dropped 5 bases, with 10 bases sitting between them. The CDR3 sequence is CASSFIGGNEKLFF. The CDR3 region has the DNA TGCGCCAGCAGCTTTATAGGAGGGAATGAAAAACTGTTTTTT.

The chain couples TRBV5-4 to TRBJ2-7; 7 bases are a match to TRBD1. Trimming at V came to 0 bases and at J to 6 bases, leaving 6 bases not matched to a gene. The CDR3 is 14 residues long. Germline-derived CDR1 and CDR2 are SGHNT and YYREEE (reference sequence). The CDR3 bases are TGTGCCAGCAGCTTGGTGTGGCAGGGGGTCGAGCAGTACTTC. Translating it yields CASSLVWQGVEQYF. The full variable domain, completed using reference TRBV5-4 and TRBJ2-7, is ETGVTQSPTHLIKTRGQQVTLRCSSQSGHNTVSWYQQALGQGPQFIFQYYREEENGRGNFPPRFSGLQFPNYSSELNVNALELDDSALYLCASSLVWQGVEQYFGPGTRLTVT.

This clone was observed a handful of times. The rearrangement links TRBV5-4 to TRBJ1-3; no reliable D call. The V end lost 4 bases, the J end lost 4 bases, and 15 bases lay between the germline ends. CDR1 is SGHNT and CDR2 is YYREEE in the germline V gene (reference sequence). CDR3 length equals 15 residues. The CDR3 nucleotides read TGTGCCAGCAGCCGGGCGGGGTACGACGGAAACACCATATATTTT. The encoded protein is CASSRAGYDGNTIYF.

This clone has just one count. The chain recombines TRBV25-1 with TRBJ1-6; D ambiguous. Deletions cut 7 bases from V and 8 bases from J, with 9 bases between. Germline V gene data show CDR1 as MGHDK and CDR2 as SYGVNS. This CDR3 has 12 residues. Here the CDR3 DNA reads TGTGCCAGCAAATCCCCGTATTCACCCCTCCACTTT. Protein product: CASKSPYSPLHF.

The CDR3 reads CASSLAPPDTQYF. For the CDR3, the DNA is TGTGCCAGCAGTCTAGCGCCCCCAGATACGCAGTATTTT. The V call is TRBV6-2 or TRBV6-3, the J call TRBJ2-3; D is possibly TRBD2 (6 bases). The CDR3 totals 13 residues. Germline CDR1 reads MNHEY; CDR2 reads SVGEGT. V shed 5 bases and J shed 4 bases, with 10 bases lying between them.

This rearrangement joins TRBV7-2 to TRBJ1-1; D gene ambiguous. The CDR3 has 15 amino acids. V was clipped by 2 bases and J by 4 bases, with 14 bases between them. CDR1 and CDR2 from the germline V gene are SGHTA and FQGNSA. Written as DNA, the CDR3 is TGTGCCAGCAGCTTAAGTCCGGGTTGGAGCACTGAAGCTTTCTTT. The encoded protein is CASSLSPGWSTEAFF.

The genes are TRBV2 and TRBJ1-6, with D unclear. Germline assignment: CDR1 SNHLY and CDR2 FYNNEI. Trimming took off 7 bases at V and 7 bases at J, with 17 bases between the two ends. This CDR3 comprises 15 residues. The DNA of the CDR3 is TGTGCCAGCAAGTACGCCGGGAGAGAAAATTCACCCCTCCACTTT. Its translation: CASKYAGRENSPLHF.

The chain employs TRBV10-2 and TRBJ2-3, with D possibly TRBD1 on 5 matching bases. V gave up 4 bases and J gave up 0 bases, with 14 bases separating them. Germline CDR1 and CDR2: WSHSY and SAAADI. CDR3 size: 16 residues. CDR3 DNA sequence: TGCGCCAGCAGTGGGCGACAGACCACTAGCACAGATACGCAGTATTTT. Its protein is CASSGRQTTSTDTQYF.

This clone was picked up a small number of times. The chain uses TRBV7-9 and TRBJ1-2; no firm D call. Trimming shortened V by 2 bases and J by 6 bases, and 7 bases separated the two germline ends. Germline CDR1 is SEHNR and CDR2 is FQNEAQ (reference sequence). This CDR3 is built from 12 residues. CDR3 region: CASSLFADGYTF. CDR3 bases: TGTGCCAGCAGCTTATTCGCGGATGGCTACACCTTC.

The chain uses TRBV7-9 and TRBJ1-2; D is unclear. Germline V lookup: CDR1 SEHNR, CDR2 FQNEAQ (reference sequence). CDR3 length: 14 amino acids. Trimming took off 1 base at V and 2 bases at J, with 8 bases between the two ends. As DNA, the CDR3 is TGTGCCAGCAGCTTAGGTGCGGGGAACTATGGCTACACCTTC. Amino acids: CASSLGAGNYGYTF.

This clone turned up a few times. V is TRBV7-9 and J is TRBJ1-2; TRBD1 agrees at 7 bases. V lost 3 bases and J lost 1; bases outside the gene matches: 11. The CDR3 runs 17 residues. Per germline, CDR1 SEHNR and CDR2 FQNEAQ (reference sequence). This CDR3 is CASSFLGGPGFNYGYTF. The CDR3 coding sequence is TGTGCCAGCAGCTTTCTAGGGGGCCCAGGATTTAACTATGGCTACACCTTC.

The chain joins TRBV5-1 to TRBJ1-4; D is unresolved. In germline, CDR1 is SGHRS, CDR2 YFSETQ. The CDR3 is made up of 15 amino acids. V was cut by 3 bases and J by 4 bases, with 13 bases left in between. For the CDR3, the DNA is TGCGCCAGCAGCTCTAAGTCGGGGTTTAATGAAAAACTGTTTTTT. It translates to CASSSKSGFNEKLFF.

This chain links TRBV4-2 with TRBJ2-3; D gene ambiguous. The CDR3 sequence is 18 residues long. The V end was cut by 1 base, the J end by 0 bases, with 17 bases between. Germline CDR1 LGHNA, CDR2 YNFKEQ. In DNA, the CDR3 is TGTGCCAGCAGCCAAGCAGAGACCGGGTTCTCTAGCACAGATACGCAGTATTTT. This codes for CASSQAETGFSSTDTQYF.

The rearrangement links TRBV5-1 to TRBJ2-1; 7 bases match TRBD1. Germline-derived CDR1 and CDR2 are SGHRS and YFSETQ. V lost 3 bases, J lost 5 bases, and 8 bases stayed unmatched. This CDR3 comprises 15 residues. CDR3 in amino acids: CASSSQTGLHNEQFF. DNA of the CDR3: TGCGCCAGCAGCTCCCAGACAGGGTTACACAATGAGCAGTTCTTC.

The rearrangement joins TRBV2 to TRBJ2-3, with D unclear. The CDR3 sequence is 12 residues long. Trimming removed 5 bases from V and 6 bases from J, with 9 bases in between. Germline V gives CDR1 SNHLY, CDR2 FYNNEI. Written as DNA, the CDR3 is TGTGCCAGCAGTCATCCGAGGGATACGCAGTATTTT. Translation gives CASSHPRDTQYF.